The 2 T cell receptor beta chains below all came from one sample that was sequenced in a study of blood T cells in healthy people across ages. Primed by a sample-barcoded 5' primer and a J-beta primer mix, a second PCR proceeded for about 6 to 12 cycles. One entry per CDR3 protein results from TCRdb running MiXCR on the 5' RACE reads. The table includes over 1,500,000 distinct CDR3 sequences, roughly 50% detected once. The sample comprised blood. The receptor set was obtained from a woman aged 40 to 55 in good health.

This chain links TRBV6-1 with TRBJ2-2, with 9 bases fitting TRBD1. CDR3 length equals 20 residues. The trim removed 6 bases at V and 7 bases at J, leaving 24 bases unmatched. CDR1 and CDR2 (germline): MNHNS, SASEGT. Written as DNA, the CDR3 is TGTGCCAGCAGGACAACATTTGGTTTAAGGCCGGGACAGGGAAACGGGGAGCTGTTTTTT. Translation gives CASRTTFGLRPGQGNGELFF.

DNA for the CDR3: TGTGCCATCAGTGAGTCGAGGGAATGGGATGGCTACACCTTC. It yields the protein CAISESREWDGYTF. V gene TRBV10-3 combines with J gene TRBJ1-2; no clear D. Germline CDR1 and CDR2: ENHRY and SYGVKD. The CDR3 consists of 14 residues. Trimming removed 0 bases at V and 6 bases at J, with 11 bases between.